Here is one T cell receptor beta chain with its context. The sample originates from a study of blood T cell repertoires in COVID-19. Study-level information: Whether acute or convalescent, the COVID-19 samples came from the United States, Italy and Spain.

Measured with immunoSEQ multiplex PCR; TCRdb has only the in-frame clones, and not every one. The sample yields under 140,000 clones, more than 65% seen once. CDR1 SGHRS and CDR2 YFSETQ come from the germline V gene. The ends lost 3 bases at V and 5 bases at J; junction bases unmatched: 5. The CDR3 spans 15 residues. This sequence joins TRBV5-1 and TRBJ2-5; 12 bases fit TRBD1. The receptor was derived from a woman older than 75 with acute or convalescent COVID-19. Material for sequencing was peripheral blood. DNA for the CDR3: TGCGCCAGCAGCTCGGGACAGGGGGCCGGGGAGACCCAGTACTTC. As protein: CASSSGQGAGETQYF.